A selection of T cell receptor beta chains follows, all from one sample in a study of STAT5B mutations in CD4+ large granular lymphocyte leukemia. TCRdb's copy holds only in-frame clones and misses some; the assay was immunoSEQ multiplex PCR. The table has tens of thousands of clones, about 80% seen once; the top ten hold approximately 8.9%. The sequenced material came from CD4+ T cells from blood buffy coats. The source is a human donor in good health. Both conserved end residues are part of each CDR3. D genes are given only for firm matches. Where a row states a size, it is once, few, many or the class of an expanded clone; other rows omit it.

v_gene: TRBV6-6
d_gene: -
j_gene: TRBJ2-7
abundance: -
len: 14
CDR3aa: CASSSHPKAYEQYF
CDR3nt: TGTGCCAGCAGTTCCCACCCCAAGGCCTACGAGCAGTACTTC

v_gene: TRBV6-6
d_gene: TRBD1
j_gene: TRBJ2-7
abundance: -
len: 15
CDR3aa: CASSPGGTGDFEQYF
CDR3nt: TGTGCCAGCAGCCCCGGGGGGACAGGGGATTTTGAGCAGTACTTC

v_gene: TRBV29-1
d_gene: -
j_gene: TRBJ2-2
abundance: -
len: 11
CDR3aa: CSGRWSGELFF
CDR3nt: TGCAGCGGCAGATGGTCCGGGGAGCTGTTTTTT

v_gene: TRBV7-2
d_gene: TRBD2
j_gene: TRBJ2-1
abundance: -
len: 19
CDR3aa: CASSLRGRAGGLGGNEQFF
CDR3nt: TGTGCCAGCAGCTTAAGAGGAAGAGCGGGGGGGCTCGGGGGCAATGAGCAGTTCTTC

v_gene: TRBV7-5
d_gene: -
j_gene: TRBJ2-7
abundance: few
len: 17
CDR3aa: CVRSLAGQGAGDYEQYF
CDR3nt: TGTGTCAGAAGCTTAGCGGGACAGGGGGCAGGAGACTACGAGCAGTACTTC

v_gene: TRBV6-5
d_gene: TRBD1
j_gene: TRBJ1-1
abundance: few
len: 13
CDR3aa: CASKLGTASSAFF
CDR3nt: TGTGCCAGCAAGCTCGGGACAGCCTCCTCAGCTTTCTTT

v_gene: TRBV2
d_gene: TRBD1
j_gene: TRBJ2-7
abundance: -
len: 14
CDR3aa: CASRPGTVSYEQYF
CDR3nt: TGTGCCAGCAGACCCGGGACAGTCTCCTACGAGCAGTACTTC

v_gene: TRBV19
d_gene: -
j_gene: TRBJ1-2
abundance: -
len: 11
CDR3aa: CASSLHYGYTF
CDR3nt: TGTGCCAGTAGTTTGCACTATGGCTACACCTTC

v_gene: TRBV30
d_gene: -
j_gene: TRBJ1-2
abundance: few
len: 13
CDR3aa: CAWSVEPNYGYTF
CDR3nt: TGTGCCTGGAGTGTAGAACCTAACTATGGCTACACCTTC

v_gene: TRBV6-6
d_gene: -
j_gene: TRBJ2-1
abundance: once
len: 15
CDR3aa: CASSYSEGLGNEQFF
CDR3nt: TGTGCCAGCAGTTACTCGGAGGGGCTCGGCAATGAGCAGTTCTTC

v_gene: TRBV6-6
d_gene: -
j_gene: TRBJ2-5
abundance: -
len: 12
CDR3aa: CASSSGAGTQYF
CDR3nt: TGTGCCAGCAGTTCCGGCGCAGGGACCCAGTACTTC

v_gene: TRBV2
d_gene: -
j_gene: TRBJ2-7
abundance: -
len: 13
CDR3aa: CASSEVDKNEQYF
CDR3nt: TGTGCCAGCAGTGAAGTCGACAAAAACGAGCAGTACTTC

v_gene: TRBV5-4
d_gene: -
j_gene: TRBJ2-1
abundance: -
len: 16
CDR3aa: CASSTQNTLSYNEQFF
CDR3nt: TGTGCCAGCAGCACACAAAACACCCTCTCCTACAATGAGCAGTTCTTC

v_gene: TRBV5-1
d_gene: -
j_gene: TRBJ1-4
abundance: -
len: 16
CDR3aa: CASSSGSSATNEKLFF
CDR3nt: TGCGCCAGCAGCTCCGGGTCCTCTGCAACTAATGAAAAACTGTTTTTT